This paragraph reports one T cell receptor beta chain. The antigen remains undetermined. The sample is drawn from a study of siplizumab effects on memory and regulatory T cells. Study observations and caveats: Siplizumab led to significantly less abundant alloreactive sequences that could be traced back to unstimulated CD4+ memory cells. Siplizumab gave mappable alloreactive CD4+ clones an average Treg-derived fraction of under 70%, against around 30% in controls. Memory cells seemed less diverse than naive T cells, which seemed major alloresponse contributors.

The assay was immunoSEQ multiplex PCR, and TCRdb's table has in-frame clones only and misses some. The sample yields roughly 50,000 clones, roughly 92% seen once. The receptor's source is a human donor in good health. The sequencing input was CD8+ T cells sorted from blood.

The CDR3, as DNA: TGTGCCACCAGCAGACCACCACGGGGTTCTGGGGCCAACGTCCTGACTTTC. It codes for CATSRPPRGSGANVLTF. J is TRBJ2-6 and V is TRBV15; a weak D match, TRBD2 (5 bases). CDR3 size: 17 residues. CDR1 is LNHNV and CDR2 is YYDKDF in the germline V gene (reference sequence). V lost 2 bases, J lost 1 base, and 12 bases lay in between.